This T cell receptor beta chain was sequenced during a study of CD8 T cells in Susac syndrome. Findings and caveats of the study: The study's TCR sequencing and HLA analysis drew on a certain number of individuals. That number was acknowledged as relatively small.

Germline values: CDR1 SQVTM, CDR2 ANQGSEA. The V gene lost 6 bases and the J gene lost 2 bases, with 16 bases spanning the gap. This CDR3 spans 14 amino acids. With random hexamers, roughly 0.45 to 1 ug RNA was reverse transcribed. The CDR3 of TCR beta was amplified by immunoSEQ multiplex PCR across 54 Vbeta and 13 Jbeta. MiXCR, applied by TCRdb to the immunoSEQ multiplex PCR reads, yields one record per CDR3 protein. The sample consists of tens of thousands of distinct CDR3 sequences, roughly 92% of them appearing once. In blood CD8+ and CD4+ T cells, TCR beta underwent sequencing. While serving as controls, healthy donors were matched for age and sex. Note on this clonotype: Its specificity is not known.

V usage is TRBV29-1 and J usage is TRBJ2-5; D is unclear. Sequencing input: CD8+ T cells from PBMCs. The TCR comes from a human donor in good health. CDR3 coding DNA: TGCAGCGTCGCACCTACGGCTGTGCAAGAGACCCAGTACTTC. Protein sequence: CSVAPTAVQETQYF.